This T cell receptor (beta chain) was identified in a study of CD8 T cells in ankylosing spondylitis. Study conclusions and caveats: One TCR beta motif, made up of several highly homologous variants, appeared characteristic of ankylosing spondylitis blood. Clones linked with disease were CD8+ and fairly uncommon in the peripheral blood. Reportedly, significant enrichment of disease-linked clones occurred in matched ankylosing spondylitis synovial fluid.

CDR1 and CDR2 from the germline V gene are KGHDR and SFDVKD. The CDR3 sequence is 16 residues long. Trimming stripped 9 bases from V and 1 base from J, with 18 bases between. This clonotype came up a few times. Antigen: not known. TCRdb fed the 5' RACE reads into MiXCR, producing one record per CDR3 protein. The sample carries 400,000 or so distinct CDR3 sequences, about 25% recorded once. Sequencing used blood, either unsorted or a sorted T cell fraction (not recorded which). The receptor was isolated from a male donor with ankylosing spondylitis. This rearrangement joins TRBV24-1 to TRBJ2-1, with D perhaps matching TRBD2 (6 bases). CDR3 bases: TGTGCCACCGGTCCATTAGGGACTGAATCCTACAATGAGCAGTTCTTC. Amino acids: CATGPLGTESYNEQFF.